Described below is a single T cell receptor (beta chain) sequence and its context. An end of the junction does not agree with germline; a read error may underlie this. This record comes from a study of early T cells in non-severe SARS-CoV-2 infection. Whole-study context: Unsorted whole-blood RNA was sequenced in bulk, leaving chains unpaired.

Attachment of unique molecular identifiers to individual cDNA molecules was performed. One entry per CDR3 protein results from TCRdb running MiXCR on the 5' RACE reads. The table includes about 46,000 distinct CDR3 sequences, approximately 5.9% detected once. Germline loops: CDR1 MDHEN, CDR2 SYDVKM. The CDR3 has 17 amino acids. The source material was whole blood, sampled at baseline. The source is an adult who was a healthcare worker with PCR-confirmed SARS-CoV-2 infection or an uninfected control (not recorded which). The V gene is TRBV28, the J gene TRBJ2-7, with 8 bases lining up with TRBD2. CDR3 sequence reads: CVSSLGLAGGATYEQYF. The CDR3 DNA sequence: TGTGTCAGCAGTCTCGGACTGGCGGGAGGAGCCACCTACGAGCAGTACTTC.